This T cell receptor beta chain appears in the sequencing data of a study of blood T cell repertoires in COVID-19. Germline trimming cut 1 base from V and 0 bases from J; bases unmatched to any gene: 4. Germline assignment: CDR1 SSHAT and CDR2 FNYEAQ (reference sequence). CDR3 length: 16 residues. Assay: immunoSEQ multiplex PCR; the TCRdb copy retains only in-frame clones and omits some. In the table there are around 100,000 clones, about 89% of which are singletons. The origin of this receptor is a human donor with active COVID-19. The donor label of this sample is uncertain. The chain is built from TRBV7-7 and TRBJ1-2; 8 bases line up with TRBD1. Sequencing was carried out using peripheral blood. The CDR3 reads CASSLEWTGPNYGYTF. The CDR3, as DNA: TGTGCCAGCAGCTTAGAGTGGACAGGGCCTAACTATGGCTACACCTTC.